The clone carrying this T cell receptor beta chain was found a few times. This specimen belongs to a study of blood T cells in healthy people across ages. V trimming: 6 bases; J trimming: 8 bases; junction bases outside the gene matches: 9. CDR3 length equals 13 residues. With a J-beta primer mix and a sample-barcoded 5' primer, a second PCR ran about 6 to 11 cycles. The template-switch adaptor was a 5' adaptor with 12 random nucleotides. It tagged each cDNA molecule. One entry per CDR3 protein results from TCRdb running MiXCR on the 5' RACE reads. The data show around 2 million distinct CDR3 sequences, roughly 43% seen once.

The receptor's source is a human donor in good health. V gene TRBV12-3 or TRBV12-4 combines with J gene TRBJ1-2, with TRBD1 identical over 7 bases. Material for sequencing was blood. CDR3 bases: TGTGCCAGCAGCCCGGGACAGTTTGCGGGCTACACCTTC. Translation: CASSPGQFAGYTF.